Shown below are 3 T cell receptor beta chains from a single sample sequenced in a study of monozygotic twins with cystic fibrosis. The assay was immunoSEQ multiplex PCR, and TCRdb's table has in-frame clones only and misses some. The profile shows approximately 11,000 clones, roughly 96% of them singletons. The sample taken for sequencing was blood. These receptors all stem from a boy aged 10-17 years with cystic fibrosis.

This rearrangement joins TRBV15 to TRBJ2-2; TRBD1 matches 9 bases. Germline CDR1 LNHNV, CDR2 YYDKDF (reference sequence). Trimming took 0 bases from V and 7 from J; bases not matched to a gene: 3. This CDR3 contains 15 residues. The chain's CDR3 is CATSREYRGRGELFF. In nucleotides, the CDR3 is TGTGCCACCAGCAGAGAATACAGGGGGCGCGGGGAGCTGTTTTTT.

This clone was counted once. The chain has TRBV7-9 and TRBJ1-1, with 7 positions matching TRBD1. This CDR3 is 12 amino acids long. The V and J ends lost 3 bases and 7 bases, in that order; junction bases with no gene match: 2. Germline V lookup: CDR1 SEHNR, CDR2 FQNEAQ (reference sequence). CDR3 bases: TGTGCCAGCAGCTTTTCAGGGGGTGAAGCTTTCTTT. This sequence encodes CASSFSGGEAFF.

V usage is TRBV7-9 and J usage is TRBJ1-2; D is unresolved. V was pared by 5 bases and J by 7 bases, with 17 bases between. Germline CDR1 SEHNR, CDR2 FQNEAQ (reference sequence). There are 14 residues in the CDR3. CDR3 amino acids: CASSPTASGGGYTF. The CDR3 nucleotides are TGTGCCAGCAGCCCTACAGCCAGTGGCGGTGGCTACACCTTC.